The 24 T cell receptor beta chains below were found in one sample sequenced in a study of blood T cell repertoires in COVID-19. Sequenced by immunoSEQ multiplex PCR; TCRdb stores in-frame clones only, minus some. The table records 90,000 to 120,000 clones, over 80% of them present only once. The sequencing sample was made of peripheral blood. Receptors were obtained from a woman aged 70-85 years with acute or convalescent COVID-19.

The chain carries TRBV28 and TRBJ2-2; D is perhaps TRBD1 (6 bases). The germline gives CDR1 MDHEN, CDR2 SYDVKM. The ends were cut back, 4 bases at V and 6 bases at J, with 6 bases in the middle. The CDR3 consists of 12 residues. The CDR3, as DNA: TGTGCCAGCAGTTGGGGGCCCGGGGAGCTGTTTTTT. This gives the protein CASSWGPGELFF.

This chain's CDR3 is CASSPTSTVSYEQYV. The CDR3 DNA reads as TGTGCCAGCAGTCCGACTTCCACGGTTTCCTACGAGCAGTACGTC. The V gene is TRBV6-5, the J gene TRBJ2-7; unclear D gene. This CDR3 has 15 amino acids. V lost 5 bases and J lost 1, with 15 bases in between. CDR1 and CDR2 (germline): MNHEY, SVGAGI.

The chain recombines TRBV5-1 with TRBJ2-7, with 12 bases aligning to TRBD1. Losses at the gene ends were 4 bases for V and 5 bases for J; bases not matched to a gene: 10. The CDR3 loop spans 16 amino acids. Per the germline V gene, CDR1 is SGHRS and CDR2 is YFSETQ. CDR3 protein: CASSPQAGTGGHEQYF. Here the CDR3 DNA reads TGCGCCAGCAGCCCTCAGGCTGGGACAGGGGGCCACGAGCAGTACTTC.

The CDR3 DNA follows: TGTGCCAGCAGTCCTTGGGGCGGCGAGCAGTACGTC. Translating gives CASSPWGGEQYV. The chain has TRBV12-3 or TRBV12-4 and TRBJ2-7; tentatively, D is TRBD1 (5 bases). The CDR3 is 12 residues long. V dropped 5 bases and J dropped 6 bases, with 11 bases sitting between them.

This clone was counted between two and nine times. This chain links TRBV6-2 or TRBV6-3 with TRBJ2-6; D unclear. V lost 5 bases and J 2 bases, leaving 4 bases between the germline ends. Germline-derived CDR1 and CDR2 are MNHEY and SVGEGT. The CDR3 consists of 13 residues. The CDR3 here is CASSPAGANVLTF. The CDR3 DNA reads as TGTGCCAGCAGTCCCGCTGGGGCCAACGTCCTGACTTTC.

This sequence joins TRBV4-2 and TRBJ1-6; 8 bases map to TRBD1. The CDR3 covers 16 residues. The germline CDR1 and CDR2 sequences are LGHNA and YNFKEQ. The ends lost 4 bases at V and 7 bases at J; junction bases unmatched: 9. CDR3 residues: CASSPRTGSQNSPLHF. As DNA, the CDR3 is TGTGCCAGCAGCCCGCGGACAGGGAGCCAGAATTCACCCCTCCACTTT.

CDR3 protein: CSASHSGGSGEQYF. In DNA, the CDR3 is TGCAGTGCTAGTCACTCAGGGGGCTCGGGCGAGCAGTACTTC. This chain connects TRBV20-1 to TRBJ2-7; the match to TRBD1 covers 8 bases. Germline V gene lookup returns CDR1 DFQATT and CDR2 SNEGSKA (reference sequence). V dropped 3 bases and J dropped 6; count of bases not matched to a gene: 10. The CDR3 is 14 residues long.

This clone was observed a handful of times. V is TRBV25-1 and J is TRBJ2-7; 7 bases map to TRBD1. CDR1 MGHDK and CDR2 SYGVNS come from the germline V gene. This CDR3 spans 15 amino acids. Trimming removed 2 bases from V and 4 bases from J; junction bases left unmatched: 8. The CDR3 coding sequence is TGTGCCAGCAGTGAAAGTGGTCAGGGGGAATACGAGCAGTACTTC. It yields the protein CASSESGQGEYEQYF.

The chain is built from TRBV24-1 and TRBJ2-3; TRBD2 matches 9 bases. Trimming at V came to 12 bases and at J to 6 bases, leaving 9 bases not matched to a gene. The CDR3 has 13 residues. Germline V gene lookup returns CDR1 KGHDR and CDR2 SFDVKD. The CDR3: CAASGLASDTQYF. CDR3 nucleotides: TGTGCCGCTTCGGGACTAGCTTCTGATACGCAGTATTTT.

This sequence joins TRBV7-2 and TRBJ1-5; D is perhaps TRBD1 (5 bases). Germline lookup yields CDR1 SGHTA and CDR2 FQGNSA. Trimming removed 1 base at V and 9 bases at J, with 10 bases between. The CDR3 extends over 13 amino acids. CDR3 DNA: TGTGCCAGCAGCTTAGTGGCCCAGGGGCCCCAGCATTTT. Amino acids: CASSLVAQGPQHF. Full variable domain (remainder filled in from reference TRBV7-2 and TRBJ1-5): GAGVSQSPSNKVTEKGKDVELRCDPISGHTALYWYRQSLGQGLEFLIYFQGNSAPDKSGLPSDRFSAERTGGSVSTLTIQRTQQEDSAVYLCASSLVAQGPQHFGDGTRLSIL.

The V gene is TRBV27, the J gene TRBJ2-3; D unclear. The germline V gene encodes CDR1 MNHEY and CDR2 SMNVEV (reference sequence). The CDR3 spans 17 residues. The V end was cut by 5 bases, the J end by 1 base, with 19 bases between. The CDR3 DNA follows: TGTGCCAGCAGTCCTACGACCCGGCGTCAGGGCACAGATACGCAGTATTTT. This sequence encodes CASSPTTRRQGTDTQYF.

As for this clone: Its ends do not fully match the called genes, so a read error is possible. In DNA form, the CDR3 reads TGTGCTAGCAGCTTGGGGCAGCGTTCCACTGAAGCTTTCTTT. It yields the protein CASSLGQRSTEAFF. The chain combines TRBV7-7 with TRBJ1-1; a possible D gene is TRBD1 (5 bases). The CDR3 loop spans 14 amino acids. From germline, CDR1 is SSHAT and CDR2 FNYEAQ (reference sequence). Filled out from reference TRBV7-7 and TRBJ1-1, the complete variable domain reads GAGVSQSPRYKVTKRGQDVTLRCDPISSHATLYWYQQALGQGPEFLTYFNYEAQPDKSGLPSDRFSAERPEGSISTLTIQRTEQRDSAMYRCASSLGQRSTEAFFGQGTRLTVV.

This clone turned up a few times. The rearrangement joins TRBV5-6 to TRBJ2-6, with a weak D call TRBD1 (5 bases). The ends were cut back, 0 bases at V and 0 bases at J, with 7 bases in the middle. Germline lookup yields CDR1 SGHDT and CDR2 YYEEEE. This CDR3 region has 16 residues. CDR3 coding DNA: TGTGCCAGCAGCTTGGTCAGGGTCTCTGGGGCCAACGTCCTGACTTTC. Amino acid sequence: CASSLVRVSGANVLTF.

The chain has TRBV6-5 and TRBJ1-3; tentative D call: TRBD1 (5 bases). Germline loops: CDR1 MNHEY, CDR2 SVGAGI. The CDR3 is made up of 14 amino acids. Trimming left V 7 bases short and J 5 bases short, with 15 bases between. CDR3 nucleotides: TGTGCCAGCACCCAAGGGACTAGCAGAAACACCATATATTTT. Its translation is CASTQGTSRNTIYF.

This chain joins TRBV24-1 and TRBJ1-5, with no clear D. The V gene lost 0 bases and the J gene lost 4 bases, with 12 bases spanning the gap. Germline V gene lookup returns CDR1 KGHDR and CDR2 SFDVKD. This CDR3 is built from 16 residues. The CDR3 sequence is CATSDLREGENQPQHF. For the CDR3, the DNA is TGTGCCACCAGTGATTTGCGAGAGGGTGAAAATCAGCCCCAGCATTTT.

V usage is TRBV6-5 and J usage is TRBJ2-4; 8 bases are shared with TRBD2. The CDR3 sequence is 14 residues long. Unmatched junction bases numbered 10, after V lost 7 bases and J lost 8 bases. Per germline, CDR1 MNHEY and CDR2 SVGAGI. The CDR3 reads CASMSSGSGYIQYF. CDR3 DNA: TGTGCCAGCATGTCGAGCGGGAGTGGGTACATTCAGTACTTC.

CDR3 protein: CASSTTGNGNQPQHF. Written as DNA, the CDR3 is TGTGCCAGCAGCACGACAGGGAATGGCAATCAGCCCCAGCATTTT. V and J are TRBV5-6 and TRBJ1-5, with 7 bases aligning to TRBD1. This CDR3 region has 15 residues. Germline CDR1 reads SGHDT; CDR2 reads YYEEEE. The J segment lost 2 bases and the V segment lost 4 bases, leaving 6 bases of the junction unmatched.

The chain couples TRBV10-3 to TRBJ2-5; TRBD2 is a possible D gene (5 bases). V was trimmed by 0 bases and J by 4 bases, leaving 18 bases between them. Per the germline V gene, CDR1 is ENHRY and CDR2 is SYGVKD. This CDR3 has 17 residues. The CDR3 sequence is CAISESSSGGESETQYF. In DNA, the CDR3 is TGTGCCATCAGTGAGTCGAGTTCTGGTGGGGAGTCAGAGACCCAGTACTTC.

This sequence joins TRBV18 and TRBJ1-3; 8 nucleotides match TRBD1. CDR1 and CDR2 (germline): KGHSH, LQKENI. The CDR3 is 14 residues long. The junction had 2 bases not matched to a gene; V was cut back by 3 bases and J by 4 bases. DNA for the CDR3: TGTGCCAGCTCACCCTGGACAGGGGGAAACACCATATATTTT. It specifies CASSPWTGGNTIYF.

V gene TRBV5-8 combines with J gene TRBJ1-4, with unresolved D. This CDR3 has 15 residues. The V and J ends lost 0 bases and 7 bases respectively, with 13 bases between them. CDR1 is SGHTS and CDR2 is YDEGEE in the germline V gene. CDR3 region: CASSLDGGTGEKLFF. Written as DNA, the CDR3 is TGTGCCAGCAGCTTGGATGGAGGTACGGGTGAAAAACTGTTTTTT. Drawing the rest from reference TRBV5-8 and TRBJ1-4, the complete variable domain is EAGVTQSPTHLIKTRGQQATLRCSPISGHTSVYWYQQALGLGLQFLLWYDEGEERNRGNFPPRFSGRQFPNYSSELNVNALELEDSALYLCASSLDGGTGEKLFFGSGTQLSVL.

V is TRBV19 and J is TRBJ1-5; 12 bases map to TRBD1. This CDR3 is 15 amino acids long. The germline CDR1 and CDR2 sequences are LNHDA and SQIVND (reference sequence). The J segment lost 3 bases and the V segment lost 7 bases, leaving 4 bases of the junction unmatched. The CDR3 region is CASKLGQGANQPQHF. The CDR3 nucleotides are TGTGCCAGTAAGCTGGGACAGGGGGCCAATCAGCCCCAGCATTTT.

The rearrangement joins TRBV28 to TRBJ1-5, with 7 bases identical to TRBD1. CDR1 is MDHEN and CDR2 is SYDVKM in the germline V gene. The CDR3 totals 14 residues. With V trimmed by 6 bases and J by 6 bases, 8 bases remained unmatched. The CDR3 here is CASSLDRSVQPQHF. CDR3 DNA: TGTGCCAGCAGCCTGGACAGGAGCGTTCAGCCCCAGCATTTT.

The gene calls are TRBV11-2 and TRBJ2-5; 9 nucleotides agree with TRBD2. J was trimmed by 2 bases and V by 3 bases; bases with no gene match: 13. The germline gives CDR1 SGHAT, CDR2 FQNNGV. The CDR3 consists of 18 residues. CDR3 in DNA: TGTGCCAGCAGCTTCCTCATGACTAGCGGAAGAGATCAAGAGACCCAGTACTTC. This gives the protein CASSFLMTSGRDQETQYF.

The V call is TRBV29-1, the J call TRBJ1-5; D remains unclear. The CDR3 is 12 residues long. Trimming pared 5 bases from V and 1 base from J, leaving 6 bases between. Germline V CDR1 and CDR2: SQVTM, ANQGSEA. CDR3: CSVISSNQPQHF. The CDR3 DNA sequence: TGCAGCGTTATCTCCAGCAATCAGCCCCAGCATTTT.